What follows are 22 T cell receptor beta chains derived from one specimen sequenced in a study of blood T cell repertoires in COVID-19. Data came from immunoSEQ multiplex PCR; TCRdb stores just in-frame clones and leaves some out. The sample yields 200,000 to 250,000 clones, approximately 87% seen once. Sequenced material: PBMCs or T cells enriched from blood (not recorded which). The receptors stem from a woman aged 45-65 years in a cohort exposed to, infected with or recovered from COVID-19 (not recorded which).

A few counts support this clone. The gene calls are TRBV7-3 and TRBJ2-3; D is possibly TRBD2 (6 bases). Between the trimmed V and J ends, which lost 4 bases and 4 bases, there was a span of 15 bases. The length of the CDR3 is 15 residues. CDR1 is SGHTA, CDR2 FQGTGA, per germline. CDR3 sequence reads: CASSSRGRDSDTQYF. CDR3 coding DNA: TGTGCCAGCAGCTCCCGTGGGCGGGACTCAGATACGCAGTATTTT.

In this sample, this clone turned up once. The rearrangement links TRBV2 to TRBJ2-1, with 9 bases lining up with TRBD2. This CDR3 region has 13 residues. V trimming: 2 bases; J trimming: 7 bases; junction bases outside the gene matches: 0. Germline V gene data show CDR1 as SNHLY and CDR2 as FYNNEI. CDR3 in DNA: TGTGCCAGCAGTGAACTAGCGGGGAATGAGCAGTTCTTC. Amino acids: CASSELAGNEQFF.

This chain connects TRBV9 to TRBJ2-7; TRBD2 is a possible D gene (5 bases). CDR1 is SGDLS, CDR2 YYNGEE, per germline. The CDR3 runs 15 residues. With 4 bases removed from V and 4 bases from J, the gap between germline ends came to 18 bases. The CDR3 sequence is CASSPRAHSGYEQYF. The CDR3 bases are TGTGCCAGCAGCCCGAGGGCCCATTCGGGTTACGAGCAGTACTTC. Based on the CDR3 plus reference TRBV9 and TRBJ2-7, the full variable domain is DSGVTQTPKHLITATGQRVTLRCSPRSGDLSVYWYQQSLDQGLQFLIQYYNGEERAKGNILERFSAQQFPDLHSELNLSSLELGDSALYFCASSPRAHSGYEQYFGPGTRLTVT.

The V and J genes are TRBV7-2 and TRBJ2-7; D uncertain. This CDR3 is 15 amino acids long. V shed 5 bases and J shed 1 base, with 15 bases lying between them. Germline lookup yields CDR1 SGHTA and CDR2 FQGNSA. The CDR3 loop is CASSLRDTRSYEQYF. CDR3 sequence (DNA): TGTGCCAGCAGCCTCAGAGACACGCGTTCCTACGAGCAGTACTTC.

The CDR3 loop reads CASSAAPTGVQQPQHF. CDR3 nucleotides: TGTGCCAGCAGCGCCGCCCCGACAGGGGTCCAGCAGCCCCAGCATTTT. The V call is TRBV11-2, the J call TRBJ1-5, with 8 bases identical to TRBD1. The CDR3 sequence is 16 residues long. Trimming took 5 bases from V and 7 from J; bases not matched to a gene: 13. Germline CDR1 reads SGHAT; CDR2 reads FQNNGV.

The CDR3 loop is CASSQGRQGDNYGYTF. The DNA of the CDR3 is TGTGCCAGCAGCCAAGGTCGACAGGGGGACAACTATGGCTACACCTTC. The chain couples TRBV4-2 to TRBJ1-2; 9 nucleotides agree with TRBD1. The ends lost 1 base at V and 2 bases at J; junction bases unmatched: 5. Germline V gene lookup returns CDR1 LGHNA and CDR2 YNFKEQ. CDR3 size: 16 residues.

The gene calls are TRBV6-2 or TRBV6-3 and TRBJ2-3; 8 nucleotides agree with TRBD2. The V and J ends lost 6 bases and 7 bases, in that order; junction bases with no gene match: 9. CDR1 and CDR2 (germline): MNHEY, SVGEGT. This CDR3 has 14 amino acids. The CDR3 protein is CASSNAGGRNTQYF. The CDR3 bases are TGTGCCAGCAGCAACGCGGGGGGCCGAAATACGCAGTATTTT.

The rearrangement links TRBV6-2 or TRBV6-3 to TRBJ2-7, with no clear D. Germline lookup yields CDR1 MNHEY and CDR2 SVGEGT. CDR3 length: 14 amino acids. Trimming took 2 bases from V and 5 from J, leaving 13 bases between them. CDR3 DNA sequence: TGTGCCAGCAGTTACCAGTCCCCTTTTAACGAGCAGTACTTC. This gives the protein CASSYQSPFNEQYF.

This chain joins TRBV3-1 (or the pseudogene TRBV3-2) and TRBJ1-2; D not resolved. Germline loops: CDR1 LGHDT, CDR2 YNNKEL (reference sequence). V was cut by 1 base and J by 6 bases, with 6 bases left in between. CDR3 size: 12 residues. CDR3 in DNA: TGTGCCAGCAGCCAAGGGGCTCATGGCTACACCTTC. Its translation is CASSQGAHGYTF.

This sequence joins TRBV4-2 and TRBJ2-7; 8 bases match TRBD1. Per germline, CDR1 LGHNA and CDR2 YNFKEQ. J gave up 6 bases and V 3 bases, and 7 bases lay outside the gene matches. CDR3 length: 14 amino acids. The CDR3, as DNA: TGTGCCAGCAGCCACCGGACAGGGCCTCGCGAGCAGTACTTC. Its translation: CASSHRTGPREQYF.

The chain uses TRBV4-2 and TRBJ1-2; no reliable D call. Germline V gene data show CDR1 as LGHNA and CDR2 as YNFKEQ. There are 13 residues in the CDR3. The V end lost 1 base, the J end lost 8 bases, and 11 bases lay between the germline ends. The CDR3 DNA reads TGTGCCAGCAGCCAAGGTGACATCCGGGGCTACACCTTC. Translating gives CASSQGDIRGYTF.

The chain joins TRBV20-1 to TRBJ1-1; a weak D match, TRBD1 (5 bases). The germline gives CDR1 DFQATT, CDR2 SNEGSKA (reference sequence). V lost 3 bases to trimming and J lost 0 bases, with 14 bases between them. This CDR3 has 15 amino acids. For the CDR3, the DNA is TGCAGTGCTAGTGGCCAGACGGACATGAACACTGAAGCTTTCTTT. This sequence encodes CSASGQTDMNTEAFF.

The chain has TRBV6-5 and TRBJ2-7; 7 bases align to TRBD2. CDR3 length: 15 amino acids. The ends lost 6 bases at V and 1 base at J; junction bases unmatched: 9. Germline CDR1 MNHEY, CDR2 SVGAGI. The CDR3 loop is CASRKHGEGSYEQYF. CDR3 nucleotide sequence: TGTGCCAGCAGGAAACACGGGGAGGGTTCCTACGAGCAGTACTTC.

This chain uses TRBV9 with TRBJ1-1; 9 bases fit TRBD1. V lost 4 bases, J lost 4 bases, and 8 bases stayed unmatched. This CDR3 has 15 amino acids. The germline CDR1 and CDR2 sequences are SGDLS and YYNGEE. CDR3 in DNA: TGTGCCAGCAGCAGAACACAGGGGGCGCCCACTGAAGCTTTCTTT. Translation gives CASSRTQGAPTEAFF.

The rearrangement joins TRBV7-3 to TRBJ1-1, with D hard to call. Trimming cost V 5 bases and J 2 bases, with 9 bases left between them. The CDR3 is 13 amino acids. The germline V gene encodes CDR1 SGHTA and CDR2 FQGTGA. This chain's CDR3 is CASSAKINTEAFF. In DNA, the CDR3 is TGTGCCAGCAGCGCTAAGATAAACACTGAAGCTTTCTTT.

This clone was found a few times. The gene calls are TRBV11-3 and TRBJ2-3; no definite D call. The CDR3 totals 13 residues. V was trimmed by 3 bases and J by 2 bases, leaving 6 bases between them. Per the germline V gene, CDR1 is SGHNT and CDR2 is YENEEA. The CDR3 loop is CASSFFFTDTQYF. CDR3 nucleotides: TGTGCCAGCAGCTTCTTCTTCACAGATACGCAGTATTTT.

This clone was counted once. The rearrangement uses TRBV4-2 and TRBJ1-5, with D maybe TRBD1 (5 bases). The CDR3 contains 14 residues. CDR1 is LGHNA and CDR2 is YNFKEQ in the germline V gene. V was pared by 4 bases and J by 7 bases, with 14 bases between. The CDR3 DNA follows: TGTGCCAGCAGCCCTCCAGGGTTTGACCAGCCCCAGCATTTT. Translating it yields CASSPPGFDQPQHF.

The chain combines TRBV19 with TRBJ1-1; D call uncertain. The CDR3 runs 11 residues. Trimming removed 5 bases at V and 4 bases at J, with 5 bases between. In germline, CDR1 is LNHDA, CDR2 SQIVND (reference sequence). Here the CDR3 reads CASSRVTEAFF. For the CDR3, the DNA is TGTGCCAGTAGTCGGGTCACTGAAGCTTTCTTT.

The chain has TRBV20-1 and TRBJ1-4, with 11 bases identical to TRBD1. The CDR3 covers 18 residues. With 6 bases clipped from V and 4 bases from J, the junction kept 16 bases outside the gene matches. CDR1 DFQATT and CDR2 SNEGSKA come from the germline V gene (reference sequence). The CDR3 reads CSASQKGTGGRINEKLFF. CDR3 DNA sequence: TGCAGTGCAAGTCAAAAAGGGACAGGGGGTCGCATTAATGAAAAACTGTTTTTT.

V and J are TRBV30 and TRBJ1-1, with 10 bases identical to TRBD1. Germline values: CDR1 GTSNPN, CDR2 SVGIG (reference sequence). The CDR3 has 11 residues. Germline trimming cut 5 bases from V and 10 bases from J; bases unmatched to any gene: 4. The CDR3 bases are TGTGCCTGGGACAGGGGGCCTGGAGCTTTCTTT. This encodes CAWDRGPGAFF.

The chain carries TRBV7-8 and TRBJ1-5, with unresolved D. Germline assignment: CDR1 SGHVS and CDR2 FQNEAQ. CDR3 length: 15 residues. The V and J ends lost 4 bases and 4 bases respectively, with 14 bases between them. The CDR3 DNA is TGTGCCAGCAGCTCCCGGGGATTGGTTAATCAGCCCCAGCATTTT. Encoded protein: CASSSRGLVNQPQHF.

This chain joins TRBV7-9 and TRBJ2-7; 11 bases are a match to TRBD1. Germline CDR1 is SEHNR and CDR2 is FQNEAQ (reference sequence). After removal of 5 bases from V and 4 bases from J, the junction contained 10 bases not matched to a gene. The CDR3 runs 16 residues. Here the CDR3 DNA reads TGTGCCAGCAGCCCCAACCAAGGACAGGGGGCTTACGAGCAGTACTTC. This codes for CASSPNQGQGAYEQYF.